The present entry profiles one T cell receptor (beta chain) with its context. Germline V gene data show CDR1 as SGDLS and CDR2 as YYNGEE. After removal of 4 bases from V and 10 bases from J, the junction contained 13 bases not matched to a gene. The CDR3 has 15 residues. Measured with immunoSEQ multiplex PCR; TCRdb has only the in-frame clones, and not every one. The profile shows about 78,000 clones, roughly four fifths of them singletons. This record belongs to a study of OX40 agonist ivuxolimab in advanced cancers. The sequence was obtained from an adult with an advanced solid tumor such as melanoma, head and neck, liver or kidney cancer. The sequences come from CD4+ or CD8+ T cells sorted from blood, collected in a trial of the OX40 agonist ivuxolimab. The chain combines TRBV9 with TRBJ2-5; TRBD1 matches at 10 bases. The CDR3 coding sequence is TGTGCCAGCAGCTTCAGAGGGTCGGGACAGGGGAACCAGTACTTC. Its translation: CASSFRGSGQGNQYF.